Sequencing of this T cell receptor (beta chain) was carried out in a study of T cell responses to AZD1222 COVID-19 vaccine. Germline CDR1 is LGHDT and CDR2 is YNNKEL (reference sequence). Trimming removed 3 bases at V and 0 bases at J, with 12 bases between. The CDR3 contains 16 residues. The repertoire was sequenced with immunoSEQ multiplex PCR; TCRdb's copy has only in-frame clones and lacks some. The sample carries around 140,000 clones, around nine tenths recorded once. The chain couples TRBV3-1 (or the pseudogene TRBV3-2) to TRBJ1-5; weak D call: TRBD1 (5 bases). Sample: peripheral blood, taken 28 days after the second AZD1222 dose. The TCR originated in an adult who received the AZD1222 COVID-19 vaccine. CDR3 coding DNA: TGTGCCAGCAGCCATGGGACCGGGGATAGCAATCAGCCCCAGCATTTT. This translates into CASSHGTGDSNQPQHF.